This T cell receptor beta chain was obtained from a study of blood T cell repertoires in COVID-19. Turning to the study itself: From the United States, Italy and Spain came samples of acute and convalescent COVID-19. T cells, B-cell-depleted T cells, or PBMCs supplied cDNA or gDNA.

V lost 0 bases, J lost 8 bases, and 2 bases stayed unmatched. Germline lookup yields CDR1 SGDLS and CDR2 YYNGEE. The CDR3 runs 15 residues. Sequenced by immunoSEQ multiplex PCR; TCRdb stores in-frame clones only, minus some. Among about 310,000 clones listed, around 87% were seen once. The chain combines TRBV9 with TRBJ2-1; TRBD2 agrees at 13 bases. This receptor was obtained from a woman under 30 with acute COVID-19. Sequenced: PBMCs or T cells enriched from blood (not recorded which). CDR3 residues: CASSVELAGGYEQFF. The CDR3, as DNA: TGTGCCAGCAGCGTAGAACTAGCGGGAGGGTATGAGCAGTTCTTC.